This TCR beta chain emerged from a study of blood T cells in healthy people across ages (dated by TCRdb to the mid-2010s). Context from the whole study: In model experiments, roughly one uniquely barcoded TCR beta cDNA molecule per two T cells was captured by template switching. Age-related changes in TCR beta repertoire diversity were measured in the study by deep sequencing normalized with unique cDNA molecular identifiers. Donors were grouped into four age groups: young (average approximately 15 years), middle-aged (39), aged (around 60) and long-lived (roughly 80). To avoid experimental bias, donors of different ages were randomly spread across the sequencing lanes. The study analyzed two additional independent replicas of 1 million unique cDNA reads from the same blood draw for two donors, one aged 18 to 29 and one aged 80 or older. Broader findings and caveats from the paper: Because the CMV infection status of the donors was unknown, age-related changes in expanded clonotypes may potentially have been confounded. Observed TCR beta diversity per million T cells fell roughly linearly with age, and a significant reduction was already apparent by age roughly 40. Estimates of total diversity based on one million sequenced T cells were considered lower bounds and underestimates. Since profiling was done on bulk unsorted PBMCs, naive and antigen-experienced compartments could not be conclusively compared. Compared with the aged group, more naive CD4+ T cells, fewer expanded clones and increased TCR diversity were shown by the long-lived group, suggesting age selection. A strong correlation was found between observed TCR beta diversity and the percentage of naive T cells measured by flow cytometry.

Library method: 5' RACE. The sample was run on an Illumina HiSeq 2500. A second PCR of roughly 7 to 12 cycles was performed with a sample-barcoded 5' primer and a J-beta primer mix. A template-switch 5' adaptor carrying 12 random nucleotides introduced a unique molecular identifier onto each TCR beta cDNA molecule. At least 2.5 million CDR3-containing paired-end reads were obtained from each sample. The Mint cDNA synthesis kit, primed by a TRBC-specific oligonucleotide, was used to synthesize first-strand cDNA from all RNA. All cDNA was treated with uracil-DNA glycosylase and then went through a first 18-cycle PCR with the universal primers M1SS and BC2_uni_R. The source study handled its data this way. For normalization, 1 million high-quality reads, each with a distinct molecular identifier, were randomly selected from each sample. Instead of being binned into consensus sequences, reads that shared molecular identifiers were thrown out. MiTCR, set to a Q25 quality threshold and the strictest error-elimination algorithm, was used for CDR3 identification, clonotype clustering and error correction. Lower-bound total TCR beta diversity was estimated with a nonparametric unseen species model using Euler transformation. The public reads were quality trimmed at Q25 with fastp and then assembled into clones with MiXCR by TCRdb, keeping productive beta chains. Each CDR3 protein appears once, grouped with its most common genes and DNA. TCRdb assigned the V and J calls; the authors' analysis was not used. The sample table records 1.5 million to 2 million distinct CDR3 sequences; about 28% of these occur just once. The top ten hold over 7% of the sample.

The CDR3 runs 16 amino acids, cysteine and phenylalanine included. Just the 48-base CDR3 DNA is kept, in frame starting at base 1. CDR1 and CDR2, per the germline V gene, are SGHNT and YENEEA. V is cut by 1 base and J by 0 bases, and the space between the germline ends is 9 bases. A few counts support this clonotype. The antigen it binds to is not known. Per-base qualities were not stored, and no clone one base away is much larger. The 39 donors, aged about 6 to 100 years, were systemically healthy Caucasian individuals from Russia. Each donor gave approximately 10 milliliters of peripheral blood, collected into EDTA-treated Vacutainer tubes. PBMCs were isolated by Ficoll-Paque density-gradient centrifugation, with at least 6 million obtained per sample. Trizol reagent was used to extract total RNA from PBMCs, with at least 6 micrograms per sample. Naive CD45RAhigh/CD27high T cell percentages were measured by flow cytometry on a PBMC aliquot from every donor.

The material sequenced was blood. The chain is made from TRBV11-3 and TRBJ2-2; no D segment can be confidently identified. This receptor was identified in a woman aged 25-40 years in good health. The encoded CDR3 is CASSLGGNANTGELFF. The base sequence is TGTGCCAGCAGCTTAGGCGGCAACGCGAACACCGGGGAGCTGTTTTTT.